Below are 8 T cell receptor beta chains sequenced from a single sample in a study of blood T cell repertoires in COVID-19. The data were produced by immunoSEQ multiplex PCR, yet TCRdb's version contains in-frame clones alone and is incomplete. The sample consists of under 50,000 clones, roughly 90% of them appearing once. The sample taken for sequencing was peripheral blood. The receptors here all came from a man between 65 and 79 years old with active COVID-19.

The chain links TRBV2 to TRBJ2-7, with 8 bases that match TRBD2. CDR1 and CDR2 (germline): SNHLY, FYNNEI. The length of the CDR3 is 16 residues. With V trimmed by 3 bases and J by 5 bases, 12 bases remained unmatched. The CDR3 region is CASSDPPGLVRDEQYF. DNA of the CDR3: TGTGCCAGCAGTGACCCCCCGGGACTAGTACGGGACGAGCAGTACTTC.

V and J are TRBV9 and TRBJ1-3; D not resolved. The V gene lost 2 bases and the J gene lost 4 bases, with 13 bases spanning the gap. In germline, CDR1 is SGDLS, CDR2 YYNGEE. CDR3 length equals 15 residues. The CDR3 DNA reads TGTGCCAGCAGCGTTAGGCCCGGAGGAGGAAACACCATATATTTT. It codes for CASSVRPGGGNTIYF.

V usage is TRBV28 and J usage is TRBJ2-2, with 11 bases fitting TRBD2. The germline V gene has CDR1 MDHEN and CDR2 SYDVKM. Trimming cost V 3 bases and J 3 bases; bases outside gene matches: 6. The CDR3 is made up of 17 amino acids. CDR3 sequence: CASSFSTSGDDTGELFF. CDR3 coding DNA: TGTGCCAGCAGTTTTTCGACTAGCGGGGACGACACCGGGGAGCTGTTTTTT. The variable domain in full, with the rest retrieved from reference TRBV28 and TRBJ2-2, is DVKVTQSSRYLVKRTGEKVFLECVQDMDHENMFWYRQDPGLGLRLIYFSYDVKMKEKGDIPEGYSVSREKKERFSLILESASTNQTSMYLCASSFSTSGDDTGELFFGEGSRLTVL.

The J gene is TRBJ1-1, the V gene TRBV28; the D gene is possibly TRBD1 (6 bases). CDR1 is MDHEN and CDR2 is SYDVKM in the germline V gene. The CDR3 consists of 12 residues. V was cut by 1 base and J by 7 bases, with 7 bases left in between. Here the CDR3 DNA reads TGTGCCAGCAGTTTATTACAGGGTGAAGCTTTCTTT. Translating gives CASSLLQGEAFF. The full variable domain, its missing parts supplied by reference TRBV28 and TRBJ1-1, is DVKVTQSSRYLVKRTGEKVFLECVQDMDHENMFWYRQDPGLGLRLIYFSYDVKMKEKGDIPEGYSVSREKKERFSLILESASTNQTSMYLCASSLLQGEAFFGQGTRLTVV.

The rearrangement uses TRBV11-2 and TRBJ2-3; 9 bases line up with TRBD2. CDR3 length equals 15 residues. V was pared by 4 bases and J by 0 bases, with 2 bases of the junction left unmatched. Germline V lookup: CDR1 SGHAT, CDR2 FQNNGV. Here the CDR3 DNA reads TGTGCCAGCAGCTCTAGCGGGGTTAGCACAGATACGCAGTATTTT. Its translation is CASSSSGVSTDTQYF.

The chain combines TRBV28 with TRBJ2-3, with 9 bases aligning to TRBD2. The CDR3 loop spans 16 amino acids. The germline CDR1 and CDR2 sequences are MDHEN and SYDVKM. J lost 4 bases, V lost 3 bases, and 8 bases had no gene match. CDR3 loop: CASSFGSGSSADTQYF. The CDR3 DNA reads TGTGCCAGCAGTTTTGGTAGCGGGAGTTCCGCAGATACGCAGTATTTT.

The chain uses TRBV7-8 and TRBJ2-1; 12 nucleotides agree with TRBD2. Germline-derived CDR1 and CDR2 are SGHVS and FQNEAQ. The CDR3 totals 16 residues. V dropped 0 bases and J dropped 15; count of bases not matched to a gene: 12. The CDR3 sequence: CASSLARLAGGPSLFF. The CDR3 DNA reads TGTGCCAGCAGCTTAGCTCGGCTAGCGGGAGGGCCCTCGCTGTTCTTC.

V gene TRBV5-1 combines with J gene TRBJ1-2; TRBD1 matches at 8 bases. The CDR3 runs to 18 residues. Germline V CDR1 and CDR2: SGHRS, YFSETQ. After removal of 4 bases from V and 8 bases from J, the junction contained 22 bases not matched to a gene. The CDR3 sequence: CASSGGALFGTGHRGYTF. CDR3 nucleotide sequence: TGCGCCAGCAGCGGGGGGGCCTTGTTCGGGACAGGACATCGGGGCTACACCTTC.